One and the same sample provided the 30 T cell receptor beta chains below, sequenced in a study of blood T cell repertoires in COVID-19 (dated by TCRdb to the early 2020s). To prepare the library, the immunoSEQ multiplex PCR assay was applied. Not all clones reach the TCRdb copy of this immuneACCESS table, which keeps in-frame sequences only. Checked studies attribute under half of the gap to unresolved V genes and leave the rest unexplained. Across this sample there are around 320,000 clones, with around 90% seen only once. Around 4.5% of the sample belongs to the ten largest clones. The specimen sequenced was PBMCs or T cells enriched from blood (not recorded which). These receptor sequences come from a woman younger than 30 with acute COVID-19.

This rearrangement joins TRBV3-1 (or the pseudogene TRBV3-2) to TRBJ2-7, with 8 positions matching TRBD2. The CDR3 extends over 17 amino acids. From germline, CDR1 is LGHDT and CDR2 YNNKEL (reference sequence). J was trimmed by 4 bases and V by 1 base; bases with no gene match: 12. DNA of the CDR3: TGTGCCAGCAGCCAAGCCCCCCAAAGCGGGAGCCTATACGAGCAGTACTTC. Translation: CASSQAPQSGSLYEQYF.

This clone came up a few times. CDR3 sequence: CAISESQGKNYEQYF. The CDR3 nucleotides read TGTGCCATCAGTGAGTCGCAGGGGAAAAACTACGAGCAGTACTTC. This rearrangement joins TRBV10-3 to TRBJ2-7; D possibly corresponds to TRBD1 (6 bases). Trimming cost V 0 bases and J 3 bases, with 12 bases left between them. This CDR3 has 15 amino acids. Germline-derived CDR1 and CDR2 are ENHRY and SYGVKD.

The chain carries TRBV10-3 and TRBJ2-7; 7 bases match TRBD2. Germline V gives CDR1 ENHRY, CDR2 SYGVKD. CDR3 length: 15 residues. With 8 bases clipped from V and 5 bases from J, the junction kept 15 bases outside the gene matches. CDR3 residues: CAIGLGGGEVHEQYF. The CDR3 nucleotides are TGTGCCATCGGGCTTGGCGGGGGTGAGGTCCACGAGCAGTACTTC.

This clone was observed a single time. The chain has TRBV11-1 and TRBJ1-2; 10 bases align to TRBD1. Looked up from germline, CDR1 is SGHAT and CDR2 is FQDESV (reference sequence). V dropped 5 bases and J dropped 8; count of bases not matched to a gene: 8. This CDR3 has 14 residues. DNA of the CDR3: TGTGCCAGCAGCGGAGACAGGGGGCGAAAAGGCTACACCTTC. Translated: CASSGDRGRKGYTF.

This chain links TRBV6-6 with TRBJ1-4; D ambiguous. The CDR3 runs to 11 residues. Germline V gene sequence: CDR1 MNHNY, CDR2 SVGAGI (reference sequence). Trimming left V 6 bases short and J 7 bases short, with 6 bases between. The CDR3 here is CASSLFEKLFF. The CDR3 DNA sequence: TGTGCCAGCAGCCTATTTGAAAAACTGTTTTTT.

The chain recombines TRBV28 with TRBJ1-2; TRBD1 is a possible D gene (6 bases). Germline lookup yields CDR1 MDHEN and CDR2 SYDVKM. The CDR3 has 13 residues. V was trimmed by 6 bases and J by 5 bases, leaving 13 bases between them. The CDR3 nucleotides are TGTGCCAGCAGCAGGGGCCCCGATTATGGCTACACCTTC. Protein sequence: CASSRGPDYGYTF.

The chain has TRBV5-1 and TRBJ1-4, with TRBD1 matching 7 bases. V was clipped by 3 bases and J by 8 bases; unmatched bases: 7. Germline CDR1 is SGHRS and CDR2 is YFSETQ. The CDR3 consists of 14 residues. This CDR3 reads CASSSDRVEEKLFF. The DNA for the CDR3 is TGCGCCAGCAGCTCCGACAGGGTCGAGGAAAAACTGTTTTTT.

The V call is TRBV28, the J call TRBJ2-1; tentatively, D is TRBD2 (6 bases). CDR1 is MDHEN and CDR2 is SYDVKM in the germline V gene. The CDR3 length is 15 residues. V lost 6 bases and J lost 5, with 17 bases in between. CDR3 DNA sequence: TGTGCCAGCAGCGCCTTCGGGCGGGACCACAATGAGCAGTTCTTC. Protein product: CASSAFGRDHNEQFF.

V usage is TRBV5-1 and J usage is TRBJ2-3, with 7 positions matching TRBD2. The CDR3 totals 15 residues. CDR1 and CDR2 from the germline V gene are SGHRS and YFSETQ. The trim removed 4 bases at V and 3 bases at J, leaving 8 bases unmatched. The CDR3 DNA follows: TGCGCCAGCAGCCGGGCGGGAGTACGAACAGATACGCAGTATTTT. This encodes CASSRAGVRTDTQYF.

This chain uses TRBV24-1 with TRBJ1-2, with TRBD1 matching over 9 bases. Per germline, CDR1 KGHDR and CDR2 SFDVKD. Trimming at V came to 3 bases and at J to 4 bases, leaving 5 bases not matched to a gene. The CDR3 runs 15 residues. The CDR3 nucleotides read TGTGCCACCAGTGATCAGGGGACAGGGCGCTATGGCTACACCTTC. Residues: CATSDQGTGRYGYTF.

The gene calls are TRBV21-1 and TRBJ2-1; TRBD1, the table's D call, lacks a check against the DNA. TRBV21-1 constitutes a pseudogene. CDR3 length equals 17 residues. The CDR3 loop is CASSKTRQGIVGNEQFF. The CDR3 DNA reads TGTGCCAGCAGCAAAACGAGACAGGGGATTGTAGGCAATGAGCAGTTCTTC.

CDR3 sequence: CASSQEFFGREQYF. Written as DNA, the CDR3 is TGTGCCAGCAGCCAAGAATTCTTCGGTCGCGAGCAGTACTTC. V and J are TRBV14 and TRBJ2-7; the D is unclear. Germline V gene lookup returns CDR1 SGHDN and CDR2 FVKESK. Trimming removed 0 bases from V and 6 bases from J, with 12 bases in between. CDR3 length: 14 amino acids. Supplemented by reference TRBV14 and TRBJ2-7, the full variable domain reads EAGVTQFPSHSVIEKGQTVTLRCDPISGHDNLYWYRRVMGKEIKFLLHFVKESKQDESGMPNNRFLAERTGGTYSTLKVQPAELEDSGVYFCASSQEFFGREQYFGPGTRLTVT.

The chain uses TRBV9 and TRBJ2-2; D perhaps matches TRBD2 (5 bases). This CDR3 comprises 14 residues. The V gene lost 3 bases and the J gene lost 4 bases, with 10 bases spanning the gap. Germline values: CDR1 SGDLS, CDR2 YYNGEE. CDR3 coding DNA: TGTGCCAGCAGCGCTTTTAGCGTCACCGGGGAGCTGTTTTTT. It yields the protein CASSAFSVTGELFF.

The chain has TRBV7-9 and TRBJ1-4; D remains unclear. V shed 5 bases and J shed 6 bases, with 16 bases lying between them. The CDR3 has 15 amino acids. The V gene's germline CDR1 is SEHNR and CDR2 FQNEAQ (reference sequence). The CDR3 loop is CASSPLTGRDEKLFF. CDR3 nucleotide sequence: TGTGCCAGCAGCCCGCTCACCGGGAGGGATGAAAAACTGTTTTTT.

J is TRBJ2-3 and V is TRBV2; 9 positions match TRBD2. There are 15 residues in the CDR3. V shed 6 bases and J 2 bases; nucleotides not matched to a gene: 6. The germline gives CDR1 SNHLY, CDR2 FYNNEI. The CDR3 is CASRFVAGATDTQYF. CDR3 nucleotides: TGTGCCAGCAGGTTTGTAGCGGGAGCCACAGATACGCAGTATTTT. Together with reference TRBV2 and TRBJ2-3, the CDR3 gives the full variable domain: EPEVTQTPSHQVTQMGQEVILRCVPISNHLYFYWYRQILGQKVEFLVSFYNNEISEKSEIFDDQFSVERPDGSNFTLKIRSTKLEDSAMYFCASRFVAGATDTQYFGPGTRLTVL.

This clone appeared once. The J gene is TRBJ1-1, the V gene TRBV25-1; weak D call: TRBD1 (6 bases). Trimming pared 5 bases from V and 3 bases from J, leaving 13 bases between. The CDR3 has 14 amino acids. Germline loops: CDR1 MGHDK, CDR2 SYGVNS. In nucleotides, the CDR3 is TGTGCCAGCAGTTTCTCAGGGGTTGACACTGAAGCTTTCTTT. It encodes CASSFSGVDTEAFF.

The chain couples TRBV6-5 to TRBJ2-7; D unresolved. CDR1 and CDR2 from the germline V gene are MNHEY and SVGAGI. Between the trimmed V and J ends, which lost 4 bases and 5 bases, there was a span of 9 bases. The CDR3 is made up of 12 amino acids. CDR3 sequence reads: CASSSHQDEQYF. CDR3 bases: TGTGCCAGCAGTTCCCATCAGGACGAGCAGTACTTC.

The J gene is TRBJ2-2, the V gene TRBV30, with 7 bases aligning to TRBD2. The germline V gene encodes CDR1 GTSNPN and CDR2 SVGIG (reference sequence). The V gene end was trimmed by 4 bases and the J gene end by 8 bases; junction bases not matched to a gene: 4. The CDR3 totals 12 residues. CDR3 region: CAWTLGLGELFF. In DNA, the CDR3 is TGTGCCTGGACCCTGGGACTAGGGGAGCTGTTTTTT.

This clone was detected a few times. The CDR3, as DNA: TGTGCCAGCAGTTTGGGCTACCCTTATCTCGAGCAGTACTTC. This sequence encodes CASSLGYPYLEQYF. This chain connects TRBV27 to TRBJ2-7; no clear D gene. This CDR3 has 14 residues. Trimming pared 3 bases from V and 6 bases from J, leaving 15 bases between. Germline V gene data show CDR1 as MNHEY and CDR2 as SMNVEV (reference sequence).

This chain connects TRBV25-1 to TRBJ2-1; D is possibly TRBD2 (5 bases). CDR3 size: 11 residues. Trimming removed 7 bases at V and 5 bases at J, with 6 bases between. Germline CDR1 is MGHDK and CDR2 is SYGVNS. This CDR3 reads CASTGNNEQFF. The CDR3 coding sequence is TGTGCCAGCACGGGAAACAATGAGCAGTTCTTC.

This chain links TRBV10-3 with TRBJ2-7; 8 bases are shared with TRBD2. Germline CDR1 reads ENHRY; CDR2 reads SYGVKD. V lost 3 bases to trimming and J lost 3 bases; unmatched junction nucleotides: 4. The CDR3 has 14 residues. The CDR3 is CAISDVAGHYEQYF. The CDR3 bases are TGTGCCATCAGTGATGTAGCGGGACACTACGAGCAGTACTTC.

This clone was detected only once. The chain couples TRBV14 to TRBJ2-1; D may be TRBD2 (5 bases). In germline, CDR1 is SGHDN, CDR2 FVKESK. This CDR3 has 16 residues. V was clipped by 4 bases and J by 0 bases, with 13 bases between them. This chain's CDR3 is CASSPGAERSYNEQFF. CDR3 bases: TGTGCCAGCAGCCCCGGAGCGGAACGCTCCTACAATGAGCAGTTCTTC.

The chain carries TRBV27 and TRBJ2-3; 9 positions agree with TRBD1. The V gene's germline CDR1 is MNHEY and CDR2 SMNVEV (reference sequence). The trim removed 4 bases at V and 2 bases at J, leaving 16 bases unmatched. CDR3 length: 19 residues. CDR3 amino acids: CASSSLIFRGQGTTDTQYF. The CDR3 bases are TGTGCCAGCAGTTCCCTTATCTTTCGGGGACAGGGTACCACAGATACGCAGTATTTT.

This clone has only one observation. The chain joins TRBV3-1 (or the pseudogene TRBV3-2) to TRBJ1-1, with D uncertain. CDR1 is LGHDT, CDR2 YNNKEL, per germline (reference sequence). This CDR3 has 12 residues. V gave up 1 base and J gave up 10 bases, with 10 bases separating them. Here the CDR3 reads CASSQGATGAFF. The DNA for the CDR3 is TGTGCCAGCAGCCAAGGAGCGACCGGAGCTTTCTTT.

The genes are TRBV6-5 and TRBJ2-1; D unclear. This CDR3 is 14 amino acids long. Trimming shortened V by 6 bases and J by 8 bases, and 17 bases separated the two germline ends. Per germline, CDR1 MNHEY and CDR2 SVGAGI. The DNA of the CDR3 is TGTGCCAGCAGGCCCCAACAGTGGGTGGATGAGCAGTTCTTC. Translated, it gives CASRPQQWVDEQFF.

The chain combines TRBV28 with TRBJ2-5; the match to TRBD1 covers 8 bases. The CDR3 contains 14 residues. V was clipped by 4 bases and J by 1 base; unmatched bases: 2. Germline values: CDR1 MDHEN, CDR2 SYDVKM. In nucleotides, the CDR3 is TGTGCCAGCAGTTCTGGACAGGGCCAAGAGACCCAGTACTTC. Its protein product is CASSSGQGQETQYF.

V gene TRBV19 combines with J gene TRBJ1-2; no reliable D call. Germline loops: CDR1 LNHDA, CDR2 SQIVND (reference sequence). This CDR3 is 11 amino acids long. Trimming took 7 bases from V and 2 from J, leaving 5 bases between them. The CDR3 protein is CASTQNYGYTF. The CDR3 bases are TGTGCCAGTACGCAGAACTATGGCTACACCTTC.

This sequence joins TRBV2 and TRBJ2-1; 10 bases are a match to TRBD2. V dropped 8 bases and J dropped 4; count of bases not matched to a gene: 2. The CDR3 consists of 13 residues. Germline assignment: CDR1 SNHLY and CDR2 FYNNEI. For the CDR3, the DNA is TGTGCCAGCGCTAGCGGGAGTTACAATGAGCAGTTCTTC. As protein: CASASGSYNEQFF.

This chain connects TRBV19 to TRBJ1-6, with 9 bases that match TRBD1. The CDR3 runs to 15 residues. Trimming at V came to 4 bases and at J to 8 bases, leaving 6 bases not matched to a gene. CDR1 LNHDA and CDR2 SQIVND come from the germline V gene (reference sequence). The DNA for the CDR3 is TGTGCCAGTAGTACTACAGGGGGCGGTGATTCACCCCTCCACTTT. Amino acid sequence: CASSTTGGGDSPLHF.

The genes are TRBV14 and TRBJ1-1, with D unresolved. The V gene lost 2 bases and the J gene lost 4 bases, with 5 bases spanning the gap. Germline values: CDR1 SGHDN, CDR2 FVKESK. The CDR3 loop spans 12 amino acids. CDR3 sequence reads: CASSQQITEAFF. The CDR3 DNA reads TGTGCCAGCAGCCAACAAATCACTGAAGCTTTCTTT.